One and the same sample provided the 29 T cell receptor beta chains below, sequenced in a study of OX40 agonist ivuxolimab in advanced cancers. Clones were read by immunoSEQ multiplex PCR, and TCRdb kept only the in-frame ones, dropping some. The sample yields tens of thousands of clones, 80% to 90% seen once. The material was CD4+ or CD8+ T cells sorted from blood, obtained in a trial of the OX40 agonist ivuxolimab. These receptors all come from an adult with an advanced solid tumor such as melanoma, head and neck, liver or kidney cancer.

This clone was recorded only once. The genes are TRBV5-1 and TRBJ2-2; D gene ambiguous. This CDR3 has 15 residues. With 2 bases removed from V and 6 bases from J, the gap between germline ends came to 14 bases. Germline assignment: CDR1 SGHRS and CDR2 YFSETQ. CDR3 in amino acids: CASSLGMTFAGELFF. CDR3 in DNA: TGCGCCAGCAGCTTAGGAATGACTTTCGCCGGGGAGCTGTTTTTT.

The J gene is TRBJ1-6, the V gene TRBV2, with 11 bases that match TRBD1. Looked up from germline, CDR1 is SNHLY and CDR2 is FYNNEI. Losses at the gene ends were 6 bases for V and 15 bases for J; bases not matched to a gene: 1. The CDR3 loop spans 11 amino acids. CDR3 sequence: CASRGTGGLHF. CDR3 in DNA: TGTGCCAGCAGGGGGACAGGGGGCCTCCACTTT.

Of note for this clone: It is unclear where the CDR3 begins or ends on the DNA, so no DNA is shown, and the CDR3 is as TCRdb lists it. This CDR3 reads CAWSVGTGTHF. The chain recombines TRBV30 with TRBJ1-6; the tabulated D call, TRBD1, remains unverified against the DNA. CDR1 and CDR2 from the germline V gene are GTSNPN and SVGIG (reference sequence). From its first to its last residue, the CDR3 has 11 amino acids.

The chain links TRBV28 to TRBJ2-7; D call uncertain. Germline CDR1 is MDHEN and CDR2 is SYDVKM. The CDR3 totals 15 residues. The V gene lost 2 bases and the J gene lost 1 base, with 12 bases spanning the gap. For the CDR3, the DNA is TGTGCCAGCAGTTTAGACACAGCCCTATCCTACGAGCAGTACTTC. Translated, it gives CASSLDTALSYEQYF.

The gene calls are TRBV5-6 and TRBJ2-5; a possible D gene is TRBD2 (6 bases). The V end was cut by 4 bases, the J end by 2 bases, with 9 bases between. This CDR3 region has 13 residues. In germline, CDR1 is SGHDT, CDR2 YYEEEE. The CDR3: CASSLGLQETQYF. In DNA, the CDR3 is TGTGCCAGCAGCCTCGGACTACAAGAGACCCAGTACTTC.

CDR3 nucleotides: TGTGCCAGCAGAGATACAGGGATGGAGACCCAGTACTTC. This gives the protein CASRDTGMETQYF. The chain has TRBV2 and TRBJ2-5, with D possibly being TRBD1 (6 bases). The CDR3 spans 13 residues. Germline V gene lookup returns CDR1 SNHLY and CDR2 FYNNEI. Trimming took 6 bases from V and 5 from J, leaving 13 bases between them.

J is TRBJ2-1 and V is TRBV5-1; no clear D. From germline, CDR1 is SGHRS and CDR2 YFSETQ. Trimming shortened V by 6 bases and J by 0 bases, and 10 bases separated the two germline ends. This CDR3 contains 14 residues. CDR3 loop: CASKAESSYNEQFF. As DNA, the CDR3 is TGCGCCAGCAAGGCGGAGAGCTCCTACAATGAGCAGTTCTTC.

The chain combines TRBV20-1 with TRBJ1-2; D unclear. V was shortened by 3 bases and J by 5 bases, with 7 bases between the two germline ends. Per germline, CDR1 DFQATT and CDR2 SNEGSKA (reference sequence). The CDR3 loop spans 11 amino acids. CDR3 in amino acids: CSASGRYGYTF. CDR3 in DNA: TGCAGTGCTAGCGGGCGATATGGCTACACCTTC.

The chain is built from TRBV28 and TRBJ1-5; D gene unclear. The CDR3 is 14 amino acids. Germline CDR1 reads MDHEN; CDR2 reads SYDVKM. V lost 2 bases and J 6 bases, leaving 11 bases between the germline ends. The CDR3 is CASSLPRGSQPQHF. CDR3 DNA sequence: TGTGCCAGCAGTTTACCGCGGGGTAGTCAGCCCCAGCATTTT.

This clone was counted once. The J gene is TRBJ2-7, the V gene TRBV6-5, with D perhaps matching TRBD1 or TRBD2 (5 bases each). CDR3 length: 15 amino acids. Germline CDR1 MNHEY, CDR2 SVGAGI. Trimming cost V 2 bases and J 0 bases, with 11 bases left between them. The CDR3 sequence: CASSYDRDHSYEQYF. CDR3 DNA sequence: TGTGCCAGCAGTTACGATAGGGACCACTCCTACGAGCAGTACTTC.

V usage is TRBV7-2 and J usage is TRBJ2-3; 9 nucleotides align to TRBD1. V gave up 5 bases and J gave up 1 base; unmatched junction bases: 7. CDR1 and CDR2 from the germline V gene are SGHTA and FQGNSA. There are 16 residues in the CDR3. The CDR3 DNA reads TGTGCCAGCAGCATCTTTGGGGACAGGGGCACAGATACGCAGTATTTT. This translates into CASSIFGDRGTDTQYF.

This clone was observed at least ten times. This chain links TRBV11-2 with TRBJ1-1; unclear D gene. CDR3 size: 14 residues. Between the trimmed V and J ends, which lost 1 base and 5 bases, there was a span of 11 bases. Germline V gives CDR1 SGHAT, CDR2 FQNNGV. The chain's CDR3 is CASSLGGSTTEAFF. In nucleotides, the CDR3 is TGTGCCAGCAGCTTAGGGGGTTCCACGACTGAAGCTTTCTTT.

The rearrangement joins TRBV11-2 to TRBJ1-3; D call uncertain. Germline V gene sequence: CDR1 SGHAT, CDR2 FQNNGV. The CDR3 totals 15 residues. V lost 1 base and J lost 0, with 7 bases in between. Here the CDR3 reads CASSLGGYSGNTIYF. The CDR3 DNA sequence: TGTGCCAGCAGCTTAGGGGGTTACTCTGGAAACACCATATATTTT.

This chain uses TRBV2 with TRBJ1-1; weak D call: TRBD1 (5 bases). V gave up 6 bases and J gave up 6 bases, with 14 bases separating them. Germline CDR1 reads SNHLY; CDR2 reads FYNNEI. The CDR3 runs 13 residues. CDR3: CASSLEGRAEAFF. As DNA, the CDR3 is TGTGCCAGCAGCCTGGAGGGGAGGGCTGAAGCTTTCTTT.

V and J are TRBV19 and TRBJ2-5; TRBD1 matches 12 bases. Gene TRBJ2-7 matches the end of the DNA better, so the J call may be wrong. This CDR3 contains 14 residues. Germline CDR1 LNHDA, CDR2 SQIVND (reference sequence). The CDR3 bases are TGTGCCAGTAGTTACAGGGACAGGGGGCACGAGCAGTACTTC. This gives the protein CASSYRDRGHEQYF.

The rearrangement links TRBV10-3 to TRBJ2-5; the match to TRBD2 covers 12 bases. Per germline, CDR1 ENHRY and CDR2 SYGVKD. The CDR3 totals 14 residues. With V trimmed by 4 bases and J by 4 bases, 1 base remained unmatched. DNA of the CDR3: TGTGCCATCAGTGGGACTAGCGGGGCAGAGACCCAGTACTTC. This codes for CAISGTSGAETQYF.

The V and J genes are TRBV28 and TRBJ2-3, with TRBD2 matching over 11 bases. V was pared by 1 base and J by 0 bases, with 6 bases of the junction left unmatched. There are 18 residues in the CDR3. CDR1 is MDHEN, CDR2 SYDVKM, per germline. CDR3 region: CASSLSYTSGRSTDTQYF. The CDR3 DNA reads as TGTGCCAGCAGTTTATCGTATACTAGCGGGAGAAGCACAGATACGCAGTATTTT. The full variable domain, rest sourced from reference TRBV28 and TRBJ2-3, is DVKVTQSSRYLVKRTGEKVFLECVQDMDHENMFWYRQDPGLGLRLIYFSYDVKMKEKGDIPEGYSVSREKKERFSLILESASTNQTSMYLCASSLSYTSGRSTDTQYFGPGTRLTVL.

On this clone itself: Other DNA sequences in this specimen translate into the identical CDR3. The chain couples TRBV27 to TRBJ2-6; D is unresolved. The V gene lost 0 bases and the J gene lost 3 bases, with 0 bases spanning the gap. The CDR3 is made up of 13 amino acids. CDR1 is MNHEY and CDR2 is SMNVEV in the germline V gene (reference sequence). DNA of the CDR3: TGTGCCAGCAGTTTATCTGGGGCCAACGTCCTGACTTTC. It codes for CASSLSGANVLTF.

The chain's CDR3 is CASNEGARQETQYF. CDR3 coding DNA: TGTGCCAGCAACGAGGGGGCCCGCCAAGAGACCCAGTACTTC. The chain is built from TRBV2 and TRBJ2-5, with 7 bases aligning to TRBD1. V lost 7 bases to trimming and J lost 1 base; unmatched junction nucleotides: 6. The CDR3 consists of 14 residues. CDR1 is SNHLY and CDR2 is FYNNEI in the germline V gene.

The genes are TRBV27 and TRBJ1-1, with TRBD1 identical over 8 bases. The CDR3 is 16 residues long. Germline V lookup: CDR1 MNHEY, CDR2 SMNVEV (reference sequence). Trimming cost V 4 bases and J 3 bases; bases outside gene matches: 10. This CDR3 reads CASSSNRGFGDTEAFF. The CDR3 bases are TGTGCCAGCAGTTCTAACAGGGGGTTTGGGGACACTGAAGCTTTCTTT.

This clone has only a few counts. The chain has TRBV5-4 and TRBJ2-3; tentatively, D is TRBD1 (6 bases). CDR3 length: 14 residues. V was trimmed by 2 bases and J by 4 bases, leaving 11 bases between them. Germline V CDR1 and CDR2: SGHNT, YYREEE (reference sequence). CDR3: CASSFDRNADTQYF. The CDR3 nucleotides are TGTGCCAGCAGCTTTGACAGGAATGCAGATACGCAGTATTTT.

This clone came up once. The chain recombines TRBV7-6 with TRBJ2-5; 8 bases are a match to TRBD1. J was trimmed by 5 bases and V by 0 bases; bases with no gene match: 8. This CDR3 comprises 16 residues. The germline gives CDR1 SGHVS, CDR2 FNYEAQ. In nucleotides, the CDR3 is TGTGCCAGCAGCTTAGCTGGGCAGGGGGCGGGGGAGACCCAGTACTTC. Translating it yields CASSLAGQGAGETQYF.

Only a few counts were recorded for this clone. The CDR3 sequence is CAISEGAPQDAMPAFF. CDR3 DNA sequence: TGTGCCATCAGTGAAGGCGCCCCACAGGACGCGATGCCAGCTTTCTTT. The chain recombines TRBV10-3 with TRBJ1-1; TRBD1 is a possible D gene (5 bases). The V end lost 3 bases, the J end lost 10 bases, and 24 bases lay between the germline ends. The CDR3 totals 16 residues. CDR1 and CDR2 from the germline V gene are ENHRY and SYGVKD.

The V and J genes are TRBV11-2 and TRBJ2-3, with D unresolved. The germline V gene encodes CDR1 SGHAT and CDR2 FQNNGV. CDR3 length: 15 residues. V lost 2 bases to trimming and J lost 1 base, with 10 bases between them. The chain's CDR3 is CASSLLWQGTDTQYF. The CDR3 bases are TGTGCCAGCAGCTTACTTTGGCAGGGCACAGATACGCAGTATTTT.

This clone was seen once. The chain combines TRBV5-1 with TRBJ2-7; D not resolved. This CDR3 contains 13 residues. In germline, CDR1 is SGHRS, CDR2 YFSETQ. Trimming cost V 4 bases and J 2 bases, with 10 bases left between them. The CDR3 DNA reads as TGCGCCAGCAGCGAAGCGCAGACCTACGAGCAGTACTTC. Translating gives CASSEAQTYEQYF.

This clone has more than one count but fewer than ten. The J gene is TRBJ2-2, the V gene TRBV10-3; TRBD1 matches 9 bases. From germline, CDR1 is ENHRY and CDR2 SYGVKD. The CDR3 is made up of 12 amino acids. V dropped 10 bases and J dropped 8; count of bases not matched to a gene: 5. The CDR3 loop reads CATGQGTGELFF. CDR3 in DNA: TGTGCCACGGGACAGGGTACAGGGGAGCTGTTTTTT.

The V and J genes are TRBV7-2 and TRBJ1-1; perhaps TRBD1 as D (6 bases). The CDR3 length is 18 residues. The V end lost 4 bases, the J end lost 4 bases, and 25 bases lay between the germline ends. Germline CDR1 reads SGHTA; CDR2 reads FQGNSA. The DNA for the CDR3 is TGTGCCAGCAGCTCTCCTGAAAGGGCAGGGGAGTCGGGCACTGAAGCTTTCTTT. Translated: CASSSPERAGESGTEAFF.

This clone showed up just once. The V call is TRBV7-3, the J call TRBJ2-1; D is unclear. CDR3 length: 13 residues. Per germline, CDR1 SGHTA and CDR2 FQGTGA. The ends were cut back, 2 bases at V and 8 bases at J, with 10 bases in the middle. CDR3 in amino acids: CASSLRIDDEQFF. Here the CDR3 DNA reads TGTGCCAGCAGCTTACGGATTGACGATGAGCAGTTCTTC.

The CDR3 loop reads CASKSALAGGVRQGEQYF. The CDR3 region has the DNA TGTGCCAGTAAGTCGGCACTAGCGGGAGGGGTCCGGCAGGGAGAGCAGTACTTC. The chain recombines TRBV19 with TRBJ2-7; 13 bases map to TRBD2. Trimming removed 7 bases from V and 7 bases from J; junction bases left unmatched: 19. The CDR3 spans 18 residues. In germline, CDR1 is LNHDA, CDR2 SQIVND (reference sequence).